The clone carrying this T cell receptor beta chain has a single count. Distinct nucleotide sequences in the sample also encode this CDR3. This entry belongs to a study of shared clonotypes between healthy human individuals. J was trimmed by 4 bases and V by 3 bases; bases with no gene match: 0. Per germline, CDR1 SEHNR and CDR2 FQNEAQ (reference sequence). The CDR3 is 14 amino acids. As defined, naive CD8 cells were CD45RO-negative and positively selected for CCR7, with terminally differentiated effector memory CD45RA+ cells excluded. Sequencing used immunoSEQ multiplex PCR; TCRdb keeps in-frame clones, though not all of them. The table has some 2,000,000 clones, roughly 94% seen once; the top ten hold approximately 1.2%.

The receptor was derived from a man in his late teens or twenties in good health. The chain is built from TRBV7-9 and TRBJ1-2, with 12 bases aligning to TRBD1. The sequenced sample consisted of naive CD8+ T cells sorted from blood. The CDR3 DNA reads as TGTGCCAGCAGCTTGGGACAGGGGGCCTATGGCTACACCTTC. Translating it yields CASSLGQGAYGYTF.